Shown below are 26 T cell receptor beta chains from a single sample sequenced in a study of blood T cells in healthy people across ages. A second roughly 6 to 12 cycle PCR used barcoded and J-beta primers. TCRdb reprocessed the 5' RACE reads via MiXCR and lists one record per CDR3 protein. The data hold fewer than 1.5 million distinct CDR3 sequences, with 40% to 50% observed a single time. The sequenced material came from blood. The receptor source for this set is a young woman in good health.

This clonotype has more than one count but fewer than ten. In DNA, the CDR3 is TGTGCCAGCGGACAGGGTTGGTATGGCTACACCTTC. Translating it yields CASGQGWYGYTF. The V call is TRBV7-2, the J call TRBJ1-2, with 8 bases identical to TRBD1. Germline CDR1 and CDR2: SGHTA and FQGNSA. Trimming at V came to 8 bases and at J to 5 bases, leaving 4 bases not matched to a gene. This CDR3 comprises 12 residues. Drawing the rest from reference TRBV7-2 and TRBJ1-2, the complete variable domain is GAGVSQSPSNKVTEKGKDVELRCDPISGHTALYWYRQSLGQGLEFLIYFQGNSAPDKSGLPSDRFSAERTGGSVSTLTIQRTQQEDSAVYLCASGQGWYGYTFGSGTRLTVV.

V and J are TRBV20-1 and TRBJ2-1; 7 nucleotides match TRBD2. Germline CDR1 DFQATT, CDR2 SNEGSKA (reference sequence). Germline trimming cut 0 bases from V and 6 bases from J; bases unmatched to any gene: 11. This CDR3 is built from 16 residues. The CDR3 DNA reads TGCAGTGCTAGAGATCCGGTGCGGGAGAGCGGCAATGAGCAGTTCTTC. Translating it yields CSARDPVRESGNEQFF.

The rearrangement joins TRBV12-3 or TRBV12-4 to TRBJ2-3; D tentatively fits TRBD1 or TRBD2 (5 bases each). The V gene lost 2 bases and the J gene lost 8 bases, with 8 bases spanning the gap. The CDR3 has 12 residues. DNA for the CDR3: TGTGCCAGCAGTTTACAGGGACCTACGCAGTATTTT. Its translation: CASSLQGPTQYF.

This clonotype was counted only a few times. The rearrangement links TRBV20-1 to TRBJ2-1, with a tentative D call TRBD2 (6 bases). CDR3 size: 11 residues. Germline loops: CDR1 DFQATT, CDR2 SNEGSKA (reference sequence). The V and J ends lost 5 bases and 10 bases respectively, with 12 bases between them. CDR3 sequence: CSAVSTSEQFF. The CDR3 DNA sequence: TGCAGTGCTGTTTCTACTAGCGAGCAGTTCTTC.

The V call is TRBV12-3 or TRBV12-4, the J call TRBJ1-4; tentatively, D is TRBD1 (5 bases). V dropped 5 bases and J dropped 11 bases, with 15 bases sitting between them. The CDR3 runs to 13 residues. CDR3 loop: CASSGQVVRKLFF. CDR3 DNA: TGTGCCAGCAGTGGACAAGTGGTGAGGAAACTGTTTTTT.

The chain employs TRBV5-1 and TRBJ2-1, with 7 nucleotides matching TRBD1. Germline-derived CDR1 and CDR2 are SGHRS and YFSETQ. The CDR3 is made up of 15 amino acids. With 4 bases clipped from V and 10 bases from J, the junction kept 14 bases outside the gene matches. Written as DNA, the CDR3 is TGCGCCAGCAGCAATCCTGACAGGGATACCTACGAGCAGTTCTTC. Encoded protein: CASSNPDRDTYEQFF.

This sequence joins TRBV5-1 and TRBJ1-5; perhaps TRBD1 as D (5 bases). This CDR3 is 16 amino acids long. Germline CDR1 reads SGHRS; CDR2 reads YFSETQ. Trimming removed 5 bases from V and 2 bases from J, with 17 bases in between. This CDR3 is CASRREVRAGNQPQHF. The CDR3 nucleotides read TGCGCCAGCAGAAGGGAGGTCAGGGCGGGCAATCAGCCCCAGCATTTT. The whole variable domain, filled in from reference TRBV5-1 and TRBJ1-5, reads KAGVTQTPRYLIKTRGQQVTLSCSPISGHRSVSWYQQTPGQGLQFLFEYFSETQRNKGNFPGRFSGRQFSNSRSEMNVSTLELGDSALYLCASRREVRAGNQPQHFGDGTRLSIL.

This clonotype was seen a few times. V is TRBV7-6 and J is TRBJ2-5; TRBD2 agrees at 12 bases. The J call may be incorrect, as the DNA end agrees better with TRBJ2-7. Per germline, CDR1 SGHVS and CDR2 FNYEAQ. The CDR3 has 18 amino acids. The CDR3 region is CASSQTSGGGPLPHEQYF. In nucleotides, the CDR3 is TGTGCCAGCAGCCAGACTAGCGGGGGAGGACCCCTTCCCCACGAGCAGTACTTC.

This chain connects TRBV29-1 to TRBJ1-2, with D perhaps matching TRBD1 (6 bases). The CDR3 is 13 residues long. Trimming stripped 4 bases from V and 4 bases from J, with 13 bases between. The germline V gene encodes CDR1 SQVTM and CDR2 ANQGSEA. The CDR3, as DNA: TGCAGCGTTGGGGCAGGGGAGGCCTATGGCTACACCTTC. This translates into CSVGAGEAYGYTF.

The rearrangement uses TRBV6-1 and TRBJ1-1; D perhaps matches TRBD1 (5 bases). The CDR3 is 12 amino acids. V lost 9 bases and J 5 bases, leaving 13 bases between the germline ends. Germline lookup yields CDR1 MNHNS and CDR2 SASEGT. CDR3 DNA sequence: TGTGCCAGTGCCGGGGGAAGGACTGAAGCTTTCTTT. Translated: CASAGGRTEAFF.

The V gene is TRBV7-2, the J gene TRBJ2-7, with TRBD2 identical over 10 bases. Germline loops: CDR1 SGHTA, CDR2 FQGNSA. CDR3 size: 14 residues. V lost 6 bases to trimming and J lost 3 bases; unmatched junction nucleotides: 5. CDR3 sequence reads: CASRAGGNHYEQYF. The CDR3 nucleotides read TGTGCCAGCAGAGCGGGAGGGAATCACTACGAGCAGTACTTC.

This sequence joins TRBV10-3 and TRBJ2-1, with 8 positions matching TRBD1. The J call may be incorrect, as the DNA end agrees better with TRBJ2-7. CDR1 and CDR2 from the germline V gene are ENHRY and SYGVKD. This CDR3 comprises 18 residues. The CDR3 DNA sequence: TGTGCCATCAGTGAGTCGTTTGGGGGGACAGGCGGATACAATGAGCAGTACTTC. It is translated as CAISESFGGTGGYNEQYF.

This rearrangement joins TRBV24-1 to TRBJ2-3, with 9 bases lining up with TRBD1. Germline CDR1 reads KGHDR; CDR2 reads SFDVKD. With V trimmed by 3 bases and J by 4 bases, 4 bases remained unmatched. This CDR3 spans 15 amino acids. CDR3 nucleotides: TGTGCCACCAGTGATCGGACAGGGGCGGCAGATACGCAGTATTTT. Translated, it gives CATSDRTGAADTQYF.

In this sample, this clonotype turned up a few times. A read error may produce the germline difference seen at one junction end. The chain couples TRBV6-1 to TRBJ2-7; D call uncertain. The CDR3 has 11 amino acids. CDR1 MNHNS and CDR2 SASEGT come from the germline V gene. This chain's CDR3 is CASSEVREQYF. The DNA of the CDR3 is TGCGCCAGCAGTGAGGTACGCGAGCAGTACTTC.

This clonotype was seen only a few times. The V gene is TRBV7-9, the J gene TRBJ1-2, with no clear D. Germline-derived CDR1 and CDR2 are SEHNR and FQNEAQ (reference sequence). The CDR3 runs 16 residues. V was clipped by 2 bases and J by 6 bases, with 19 bases between them. The CDR3 DNA is TGTGCCAGCAGCTTAAAGGAGGCCGACCACCTCGATGGCTACACCTTC. Protein sequence: CASSLKEADHLDGYTF.

The rearrangement links TRBV23-1 to TRBJ2-3; no definite D call. TRBV23-1 has ORF status, its function being uncertain. The CDR3 totals 15 residues. V gave up 0 bases and J gave up 1 base, with 8 bases separating them. The CDR3 region is CASSQSPAGTDTQYF. The CDR3 bases are TGCGCCAGCAGTCAATCTCCGGCTGGCACAGATACGCAGTATTTT.

The CDR3 loop reads CASRQGIGELFF. CDR3 bases: TGTGCCAGCAGGCAGGGGATCGGGGAGCTGTTTTTT. The rearrangement links TRBV2 to TRBJ2-2, with D possibly matching TRBD1 (6 bases). The CDR3 is made up of 12 amino acids. V was clipped by 6 bases and J by 7 bases, with 9 bases between them. Per the germline V gene, CDR1 is SNHLY and CDR2 is FYNNEI.

V gene TRBV11-2 combines with J gene TRBJ2-6; D is undetermined. The CDR3 totals 18 residues. From germline, CDR1 is SGHAT and CDR2 FQNNGV. Trimming removed 5 bases from V and 0 bases from J, with 17 bases in between. The CDR3 sequence: CASSNGTLPNSGANVLTF. The CDR3 DNA follows: TGTGCCAGCAGCAATGGCACACTGCCAAACTCTGGGGCCAACGTCCTGACTTTC.

This clonotype was counted only a few times. V is TRBV3-1 and J is TRBJ2-7; no clear D gene. Germline lookup yields CDR1 LGHDT and CDR2 YNNKEL (reference sequence). V lost 1 base and J lost 2, with 6 bases in between. The CDR3 extends over 13 amino acids. The CDR3 coding sequence is TGTGCCAGCAGCCAAGCTACCCCCTACGAGCAGTACTTC. It specifies CASSQATPYEQYF.

The sample holds one count of this clonotype. The chain is built from TRBV4-1 and TRBJ2-4, with 7 bases matching TRBD1. Matching the DNA end better, TRBJ2-7 makes the J call doubtful. Looked up from germline, CDR1 is MGHRA and CDR2 is YSYEKL. This CDR3 has 15 amino acids. In DNA, the CDR3 is TGCGCCAGCAGCCCCCGGGACAGTTCAGGTTACGAGCAGTACTTC. Translated, it gives CASSPRDSSGYEQYF.

CDR3 amino acids: CASRLTLDTQYF. The CDR3 DNA reads as TGTGCCAGCAGACTTACGTTAGATACGCAGTATTTT. The rearrangement links TRBV2 to TRBJ2-3; no clear D gene. Germline CDR1 reads SNHLY; CDR2 reads FYNNEI. The length of the CDR3 is 12 residues. The V and J ends lost 6 bases and 5 bases respectively, with 9 bases between them.

The chain carries TRBV6-1 and TRBJ1-3, with 8 bases fitting TRBD1. V shed 4 bases, J shed 7 bases, and the junction held 6 bases outside the gene matches. Looked up from germline, CDR1 is MNHNS and CDR2 is SASEGT. The CDR3 extends over 14 amino acids. CDR3 amino acids: CASSATGGLNTIYF. Here the CDR3 DNA reads TGTGCCAGCAGTGCCACAGGGGGACTCAACACCATATATTTT.

The chain joins TRBV19 to TRBJ2-5, with D maybe TRBD1 (5 bases). The germline V gene encodes CDR1 LNHDA and CDR2 SQIVND (reference sequence). V dropped 6 bases and J dropped 5 bases, with 16 bases sitting between them. The CDR3 covers 14 residues. The CDR3 DNA reads as TGTGCCAGTAGCCTGACAGCTACCTCGGAGACCCAGTACTTC. It codes for CASSLTATSETQYF.

The rearrangement uses TRBV12-3 or TRBV12-4 and TRBJ1-4; no firm D call. This CDR3 has 15 residues. V was trimmed by 2 bases and J by 5 bases, leaving 12 bases between them. DNA of the CDR3: TGTGCCAGCAGTTTATATCCAGAGAGCAATGAAAAACTGTTTTTT. Translating it yields CASSLYPESNEKLFF.

The chain uses TRBV12-3 or TRBV12-4 and TRBJ1-5, with a tentative D call TRBD1 (5 bases). This CDR3 contains 15 residues. Trimming removed 2 bases at V and 5 bases at J, with 13 bases between. For the CDR3, the DNA is TGTGCCAGCAGTTTAAGGACGATGGGGGATCAGCCCCAGCATTTT. Protein: CASSLRTMGDQPQHF.

In this sample, this clonotype turned up a few times. This chain joins TRBV14 and TRBJ2-1, with 12 bases matching TRBD2. From germline, CDR1 is SGHDN and CDR2 FVKESK. CDR3 length: 16 residues. V dropped 0 bases and J dropped 8; count of bases not matched to a gene: 5. The CDR3 DNA follows: TGTGCCAGCAGCCAAGATACACTAGCGGGAGGAGATGAGCAGTTCTTC. Its translation is CASSQDTLAGGDEQFF.